A selection of T cell receptor beta chains follows, all from one sample in a study of immune cell composition in non-small cell lung cancer. Libraries were prepared by immunoSEQ multiplex PCR; TCRdb keeps only in-frame clonotypes and omits some of them. The sample records about 1,700 clones, approximately 85% being singletons. Sequencing was carried out using lung tumor tissue. Source of these receptors: a human donor with non-small cell lung cancer. CDR3s include the opening cysteine and the closing phenylalanine or tryptophan. Each record gives: V gene, J gene, clone size, D gene, CDR3 DNA, CDR3 protein. D genes are given only for firm matches. The size of a clone is reported for some rows only, either as once, few or many, or as a class for expanded clones.

TRBV5-1,TRBJ1-1,few,NA,TGCGCCAGCAGCTTGAGCGGTGGCGTCACTGAAGCTTTCTTT,CASSLSGGVTEAFF
TRBV7-6,TRBJ2-1,NA,NA,TGTGCCAGCAGCTTAGCGAGGACTTCCTACAATGAGCAGTTCTTC,CASSLARTSYNEQFF
TRBV5-8,TRBJ1-2,NA,NA,TGTGCCAGCAGCTTGGTCAGGCAGTCCTATGGCTACACCTTC,CASSLVRQSYGYTF
TRBV11-2,TRBJ1-6,NA,NA,TGTGCCAGCAGCCCGTCGATTTCGGATTCACCCCTCCACTTT,CASSPSISDSPLHF
TRBV6-5,TRBJ1-5,once,NA,TGTGCCAGCAGACGATCTGCGGTGGGTCAGCCCCAGCATTTT,CASRRSAVGQPQHF
TRBV11-2,TRBJ2-7,NA,NA,TGTGCCAGCAGCCAGAGGGTACAGGGTTGGGGGGGGAACGAGCAGTACTTC,CASSQRVQGWGGNEQYF
TRBV9,TRBJ1-1,NA,NA,TGTGCCAGCAGCGTCTCAGGGCAGAACACTGAAGCTTTCTTT,CASSVSGQNTEAFF
TRBV7-9,TRBJ2-7,NA,NA,TGTGCCAGCAGCTTACCTTCGAGCTCCTACGAGCAGTACTTC,CASSLPSSSYEQYF
TRBV30,TRBJ2-1,NA,NA,TGTGCCTGGAGTTCCCGAGATGAGCAGTTCTTC,CAWSSRDEQFF
TRBV28,TRBJ1-1,NA,NA,TGTGCCAGCATAATACCAGGGACAATTGGCACTGAAGCTTTCTTT,CASIIPGTIGTEAFF
TRBV18,TRBJ1-5,NA,TRBD1,TGTGCCAGCTCCTCACAGGGGGAGGGCAATCAGCCCCAGCATTTT,CASSSQGEGNQPQHF